Reported below is one T cell receptor beta chain. Measured with immunoSEQ multiplex PCR; TCRdb has only the in-frame clones, and not every one. Of 100,000 to 150,000 clones in the sample, about 88% were seen once. This CDR3 region has 14 residues. J lost 1 base, V lost 8 bases, and 3 bases had no gene match. This entry belongs to a study of blood T cell repertoires in COVID-19. The rearrangement uses TRBV23-1 and TRBJ2-5; 11 nucleotides line up with TRBD1. TRBV23-1 is designated an ORF whose function remains uncertain. The sequencing sample was made of peripheral blood. This TCR was recovered from a woman older than 75 with acute or convalescent COVID-19. CDR3 protein: CASGGTGGQETQYF. CDR3 DNA sequence: TGCGCCAGCGGCGGGACAGGGGGCCAAGAGACCCAGTACTTC.